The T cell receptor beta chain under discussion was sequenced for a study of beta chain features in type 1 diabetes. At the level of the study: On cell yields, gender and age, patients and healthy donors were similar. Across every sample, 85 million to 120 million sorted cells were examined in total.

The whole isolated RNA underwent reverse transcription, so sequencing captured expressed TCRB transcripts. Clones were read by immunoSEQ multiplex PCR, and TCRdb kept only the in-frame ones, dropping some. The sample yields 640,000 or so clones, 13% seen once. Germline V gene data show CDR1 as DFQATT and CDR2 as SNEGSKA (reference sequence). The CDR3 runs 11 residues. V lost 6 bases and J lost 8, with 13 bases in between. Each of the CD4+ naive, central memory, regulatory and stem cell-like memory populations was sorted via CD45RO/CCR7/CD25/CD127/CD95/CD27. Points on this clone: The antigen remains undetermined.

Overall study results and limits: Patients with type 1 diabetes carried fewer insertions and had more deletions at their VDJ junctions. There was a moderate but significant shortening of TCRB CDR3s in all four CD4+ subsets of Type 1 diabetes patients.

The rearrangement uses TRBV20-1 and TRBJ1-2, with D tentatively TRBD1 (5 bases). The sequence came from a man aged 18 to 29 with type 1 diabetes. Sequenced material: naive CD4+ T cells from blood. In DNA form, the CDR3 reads TGCAGTGCCGACCGGGGGGGAGGCTACACCTTC. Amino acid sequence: CSADRGGGYTF.